A single sample is the source of the 20 T cell receptor beta chains below, sequenced in a study of cytomegalovirus exposure and HLA in healthy donors. Using immunoSEQ multiplex PCR, the repertoire was profiled, and TCRdb retains in-frame clones only, with some absent. The sample lists approximately 60,000 clones, 75% to 95% seen once, with 3% to 3.5% in the top ten. The material sequenced was PBMCs. These receptors all come from a man between 18 and 29 years old in good health and CMV-seronegative.

The chain uses TRBV6-5 and TRBJ2-2, with TRBD2 matching over 10 bases. Germline trimming cut 5 bases from V and 5 bases from J; bases unmatched to any gene: 2. The CDR3 sequence is 14 residues long. The V gene's germline CDR1 is MNHEY and CDR2 SVGAGI. CDR3 bases: TGTGCCAGCAGTCCGACTAGCGGGACCGGGGAGCTGTTTTTT. Its translation: CASSPTSGTGELFF.

V is TRBV7-2 and J is TRBJ2-1, with 13 bases fitting TRBD2. The CDR3 totals 15 residues. J lost 6 bases, V lost 5 bases, and 4 bases had no gene match. Per germline, CDR1 SGHTA and CDR2 FQGNSA. The CDR3 bases are TGTGCCAGCAGCCTATGGACTAGCGGGGGCAATGAGCAGTTCTTC. It codes for CASSLWTSGGNEQFF.

V and J are TRBV7-3 and TRBJ2-3; D remains unclear. V gave up 0 bases and J gave up 4 bases, with 5 bases separating them. Germline V CDR1 and CDR2: SGHTA, FQGTGA. CDR3 length: 13 residues. The CDR3 region has the DNA TGTGCCAGCAGCTTAACTAGATCAGATACGCAGTATTTT. Encoded protein: CASSLTRSDTQYF.

This sequence joins TRBV12-5 and TRBJ2-5; D might be TRBD1 (6 bases). The length of the CDR3 is 17 residues. Germline lookup yields CDR1 LGHNT and CDR2 FRNRAP. V gave up 0 bases and J gave up 4 bases, with 18 bases separating them. CDR3 DNA: TGTGCTAGTGGTTTGGTAGGGATCGGGGCAGGGGCAGAGACCCAGTACTTC. This translates into CASGLVGIGAGAETQYF.

The chain is built from TRBV7-9 and TRBJ2-7; 7 bases map to TRBD1. Per germline, CDR1 SEHNR and CDR2 FQNEAQ (reference sequence). The CDR3 spans 14 residues. V gave up 7 bases and J gave up 4 bases; unmatched junction bases: 10. CDR3 DNA sequence: TGTGCCAGCATCCCCGGGACAGTAAATTACGAGCAGTACTTC. Amino acid sequence: CASIPGTVNYEQYF.

This sequence joins TRBV5-4 and TRBJ2-2; no clear D. The CDR3 is 16 residues long. Germline lookup yields CDR1 SGHNT and CDR2 YYREEE (reference sequence). V was pared by 0 bases and J by 1 base, with 10 bases between. CDR3 loop: CASSLDGGWNTGELFF. CDR3 DNA sequence: TGTGCCAGCAGCTTGGATGGCGGATGGAACACCGGGGAGCTGTTTTTT.

The chain is built from TRBV7-2 and TRBJ1-1; D not certain. The V gene lost 5 bases and the J gene lost 0 bases, with 10 bases spanning the gap. Germline V lookup: CDR1 SGHTA, CDR2 FQGNSA. The CDR3 length is 14 residues. The CDR3 reads CASSRGGVNTEAFF. The CDR3 nucleotides are TGTGCCAGCAGCCGCGGCGGGGTGAACACTGAAGCTTTCTTT.

V and J are TRBV19 and TRBJ1-3; D is perhaps TRBD1 (5 bases). The germline gives CDR1 LNHDA, CDR2 SQIVND (reference sequence). This CDR3 is built from 14 residues. V dropped 3 bases and J dropped 2 bases, with 8 bases sitting between them. In DNA form, the CDR3 reads TGTGCCAGTAGTATCACAGGCGCTGGAAACACCATATATTTT. Protein: CASSITGAGNTIYF.

The rearrangement links TRBV2 to TRBJ2-1; the D is unclear. Per germline, CDR1 SNHLY and CDR2 FYNNEI. The CDR3 consists of 15 residues. Trimming pared 6 bases from V and 0 bases from J, leaving 12 bases between. CDR3 protein: CASSLLPPSYNEQFF. The CDR3 DNA follows: TGTGCCAGCAGCCTACTGCCCCCCTCCTACAATGAGCAGTTCTTC.

V gene TRBV6-1 combines with J gene TRBJ2-3, with TRBD2 matching 7 bases. The CDR3 length is 14 residues. The junction had 6 bases not matched to a gene; V was cut back by 3 bases and J by 6 bases. Germline V gives CDR1 MNHNS, CDR2 SASEGT. CDR3 region: CASSDLTSSDTQYF. The DNA of the CDR3 is TGTGCCAGCAGTGACCTGACTAGCTCCGATACGCAGTATTTT.

Many counts were recorded for this clone. The rearrangement joins TRBV15 to TRBJ1-2; D is possibly TRBD1 (5 bases). Germline V gives CDR1 LNHNV, CDR2 YYDKDF (reference sequence). CDR3 length equals 15 residues. V lost 1 base and J 8 bases, leaving 17 bases between the germline ends. CDR3 DNA sequence: TGTGCCACCAGCAGAGCCCGGGGAGGAACAGGCGGCTACACCTTC. Translating gives CATSRARGGTGGYTF.

This clone was detected once. This chain connects TRBV28 to TRBJ2-1; 9 bases match TRBD2. Germline V CDR1 and CDR2: MDHEN, SYDVKM. The junction had 7 bases not matched to a gene; V was cut back by 5 bases and J by 8 bases. This CDR3 comprises 14 residues. CDR3: CASSIAGDVDEQFF. The CDR3 coding sequence is TGTGCCAGCAGTATAGCGGGAGATGTCGATGAGCAGTTCTTC.

The table lists this clone with a count of one. The CDR3 is CASSSPGQINEQYF. The DNA for the CDR3 is TGTGCCAGCAGTTCCCCGGGACAGATCAACGAGCAGTACTTC. This chain links TRBV28 with TRBJ2-7, with 7 positions matching TRBD1. V lost 4 bases to trimming and J lost 5 bases; unmatched junction nucleotides: 8. The CDR3 runs 14 residues. Germline V gene data show CDR1 as MDHEN and CDR2 as SYDVKM. Combining the CDR3 with reference TRBV28 and TRBJ2-7 gives the whole variable domain DVKVTQSSRYLVKRTGEKVFLECVQDMDHENMFWYRQDPGLGLRLIYFSYDVKMKEKGDIPEGYSVSREKKERFSLILESASTNQTSMYLCASSSPGQINEQYFGPGTRLTVT.

The chain employs TRBV5-4 and TRBJ1-1, with 9 positions matching TRBD1. Germline loops: CDR1 SGHNT, CDR2 YYREEE (reference sequence). The CDR3 has 15 residues. With V trimmed by 4 bases and J by 12 bases, 16 bases remained unmatched. CDR3 amino acids: CASSAGDRAPIIPFF. CDR3 in DNA: TGTGCCAGCAGCGCGGGGGACAGGGCGCCTATCATTCCTTTCTTT.

The chain recombines TRBV29-1 with TRBJ2-1, with 7 bases that match TRBD2. Germline lookup yields CDR1 SQVTM and CDR2 ANQGSEA. V shed 7 bases and J 8 bases; nucleotides not matched to a gene: 8. This CDR3 spans 12 amino acids. DNA for the CDR3: TGCAGCGCAGGGACTATTAGTGATGAGCAGTTCTTC. Translating it yields CSAGTISDEQFF.

The J gene is TRBJ2-7, the V gene TRBV30, with 7 bases lining up with TRBD1. J was trimmed by 1 base and V by 4 bases; bases with no gene match: 10. CDR1 and CDR2 (germline): GTSNPN, SVGIG (reference sequence). The CDR3 consists of 15 residues. CDR3 DNA sequence: TGTGCCTGGACCCGTAACAGGGGTCCGTCCTACGAGCAGTACTTC. Residues: CAWTRNRGPSYEQYF.

The chain couples TRBV27 to TRBJ2-1; the D gene is possibly TRBD2 (5 bases). Looked up from germline, CDR1 is MNHEY and CDR2 is SMNVEV (reference sequence). The CDR3 is made up of 12 amino acids. The V gene lost 11 bases and the J gene lost 4 bases, with 12 bases spanning the gap. The CDR3 sequence is CAGSRVYNEQFF. CDR3 sequence (DNA): TGTGCCGGATCGCGGGTATACAATGAGCAGTTCTTC.

The V gene is TRBV15, the J gene TRBJ2-7; D ambiguous. Trimming left V 2 bases short and J 6 bases short, with 11 bases between. In germline, CDR1 is LNHNV, CDR2 YYDKDF (reference sequence). This CDR3 spans 13 amino acids. The CDR3 is CATSRRGTGEQYF. DNA of the CDR3: TGTGCCACCAGCAGACGAGGCACCGGCGAGCAGTACTTC.

Turning to this clone: A junction boundary mismatches the germline segment, possibly from a read error. This sequence joins TRBV2 and TRBJ2-7; no clear D gene. Germline V gene sequence: CDR1 SNHLY, CDR2 FYNNEI. The CDR3 length is 14 residues. The CDR3 DNA is TGTGCCAGCAGGGAAGCTTCCGCCCTATACGAGCAGTACTTC. It specifies CASREASALYEQYF.

The chain combines TRBV5-1 with TRBJ2-7, with no clear D. CDR1 SGHRS and CDR2 YFSETQ come from the germline V gene. V was clipped by 4 bases and J by 3 bases, with 11 bases between them. The CDR3 extends over 13 amino acids. The CDR3 loop is CASSGQTGYEQYF. CDR3 nucleotides: TGCGCCAGCAGCGGGCAAACCGGCTACGAGCAGTACTTC.